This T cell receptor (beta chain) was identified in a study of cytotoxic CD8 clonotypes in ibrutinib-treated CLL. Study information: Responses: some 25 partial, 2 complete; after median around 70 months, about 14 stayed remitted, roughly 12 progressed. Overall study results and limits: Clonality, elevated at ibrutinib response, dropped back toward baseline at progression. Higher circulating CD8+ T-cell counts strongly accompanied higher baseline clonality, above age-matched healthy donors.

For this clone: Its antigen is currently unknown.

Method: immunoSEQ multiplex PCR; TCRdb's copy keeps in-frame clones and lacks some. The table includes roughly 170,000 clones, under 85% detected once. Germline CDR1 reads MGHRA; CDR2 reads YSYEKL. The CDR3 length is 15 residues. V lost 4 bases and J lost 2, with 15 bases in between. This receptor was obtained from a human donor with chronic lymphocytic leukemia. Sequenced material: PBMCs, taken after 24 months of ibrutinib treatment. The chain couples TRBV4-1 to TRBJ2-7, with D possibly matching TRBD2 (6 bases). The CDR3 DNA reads TGCGCCAGCAGCCCTCGGCGGGAAGGGGCCTACGAGCAGTACTTC. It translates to CASSPRREGAYEQYF.